This T cell receptor (beta chain) was retrieved from a study of T-cell memory formation after mild COVID-19 (dated by TCRdb to the early 2020s). About the full investigation: TCR sequence clusters from the two donors were found to be largely donor specific. The cohort was made up of two young adult volunteers, one female and one male, who were previously healthy. In two donors, T-cell clones that expanded and contracted after mild COVID-19 were followed by sequencing TCRalpha and TCRbeta repertoires longitudinally. Study-wide conclusions, independent of this receptor: Clones that contracted from day 15 to 85 showed balanced CD4/CD8 phenotypes, whereas a second wave of clones that expanded from day 15 to 37 leaned towards CD4+. Contracting CD4+ clones turned up mainly in the CM and EM memory subsets, whereas EMRA was where CD8+ clones were enriched. Some responding clones were detected in pre-infection memory, suggesting pre-existing cross-reactive memory T cells joined the SARS-CoV-2 response. The study covered only a couple of mild cases, and larger cohorts including severe cases with pre-infection samples were considered necessary. The second-wave clones that peaked on day 37 were not confirmed to be SARS-CoV-2 specific.

PBMCs were isolated by Ficoll-Paque density gradient centrifugation. This clonotype has just a few counts. Its binding antigen is unknown. Base qualities were left out, and no much larger clone turns up one base away. The data were produced on an Illumina NovaSeq 6000. TCRalpha and TCRbeta cDNA libraries were constructed by 5'RACE with constant-segment primers, with sample barcodes and unique molecular identifiers being introduced. Trizol reagent was used to extract RNA from every sample. Library amplification was performed in two PCR steps, and a second sample barcode and Illumina TruSeq adapters were introduced in the second step. Sequencing of the libraries was done on an Illumina NovaSeq, producing 2 x 150 bp paired-end reads. As for how the authors treated the data: With migec v1.2.7, reads were demultiplexed and then collapsed into UMI-guided consensus sequences. Using mixcr v2.1.11, UMI consensuses were aligned to TRA and TRB V and J templates and then assembled into clonotypes. Clonotypes were classified as expanded or contracted when called significant by both edgeR and NoisET, with noise models trained on biological replicates. For edgeR calls, the cutoffs were a false discovery rate-adjusted p below 0.01 and a log2 fold-change threshold of 1. As an exploratory analysis of dynamics, PCA with hierarchical clustering was applied to max-normalized trajectories of the 1000 most abundant clonotypes. Separately sequenced CD4+ and CD8+ repertoires were used to assign a CD4 or CD8 phenotype to each responding clone. The public reads were quality trimmed at Q25 with fastp and then assembled into clones with MiXCR by TCRdb, keeping productive beta chains. Rows are combined by CDR3 protein, so each entry shows the most common genes and DNA. The V and J calls here are based on TCRdb, not the publication. This sample gives roughly 370,000 distinct CDR3 sequences in total; roughly 15% of them show up just once. The biggest ten clones account for roughly 21% of the sample.

Specimen: PBMCs or a T cell subset sorted from them (not recorded which). This receptor was taken from a young man who had mild COVID-19 (a few samples of this study predate the infection). The sample titles of this study are shuffled in the database, so cell type and time point are left out; the donor was told from shared clones.

The DNA sequence follows: TGTGCCAGCAGCCCTGACAGCCGACGCCTAAGCGAGCAGTACTTC. Translated, this is CASSPDSRRLSEQYF. The chain couples TRBV7-2 to TRBJ2-7; TRBD1 could be the D gene, as 5 bases match. The CDR3 has 15 amino acids, counting the end cysteine and phenylalanine. The sequence is cut down to CDR3 DNA, 45 bases in frame from base 1. The germline V gene gives CDR1 as SGHTA and CDR2 as FQGNSA. V is reduced by 5 bases and J by 6 bases, leaving a spacing of 20 bases between them.